This record covers a single T cell receptor (beta chain). The antigen is unknown. The record originates from a study of graft-versus-host responses after intestinal transplantation. Study as a whole: Multivisceral, liver-intestinal, or isolated intestinal transplants were received by the recipients.

TCRdb's table, derived via immunoSEQ multiplex PCR, lists solely in-frame clones and lacks some. Among 50,000 to 75,000 clones, more than 85% were seen once, and the ten largest hold about 1.8%. General observations from the study: After transplant, early declines in HvG clones were associated with peak levels of circulating GvH clones. GvH clones were found in recipient marrow; some appeared first in ileum or blood.

The CDR3 runs to 11 residues. Germline CDR1 is GTSNPN and CDR2 is SVGIG (reference sequence). The germline V and J ends were trimmed by 4 bases and 8 bases, with 8 bases remaining between them. The starting material was unstimulated CD8+ T cells sorted from spleen or lymph node cells, obtained before transplant. This TCR was recovered from a human donor who was the organ donor for an intestinal transplant. The chain links TRBV30 to TRBJ1-4; D not certain. The CDR3 bases are TGTGCCTGGAACCCGACAGAAAAACTGTTTTTT. It codes for CAWNPTEKLFF.